The 28 T cell receptor beta chains presented below share a single source sample, sequenced in a study of blood T cells in healthy people across ages. It was with a sample-barcoded 5' primer and a J-beta primer mix that a second PCR of about 7 to 12 cycles was run. TCRdb passed the 5' RACE reads through MiXCR, listing each CDR3 protein once. This sample carries about 680,000 distinct CDR3 sequences, 49% of them seen once, and the ten largest clones take about a third. Sequenced input: blood. The receptors come from a woman aged 55-69 years in good health.

The chain joins TRBV29-1 to TRBJ1-1; D is undetermined. From germline, CDR1 is SQVTM and CDR2 ANQGSEA. Deletions cut 6 bases from V and 0 bases from J, with 11 bases between. The CDR3 sequence is 13 residues long. The CDR3 loop reads CSVDVNLNTEAFF. The CDR3 DNA sequence: TGCAGCGTGGACGTGAACTTGAACACTGAAGCTTTCTTT.

The chain has TRBV6-2 or TRBV6-3 and TRBJ2-5, with D unresolved. There are 15 residues in the CDR3. Germline V gene lookup returns CDR1 MNHEY and CDR2 SVGEGT. Trimming removed 2 bases from V and 4 bases from J, with 14 bases in between. The CDR3 DNA is TGTGCCAGCAGTTACCGGGCAGCTGTAGGAGAGACCCAGTACTTC. Residues: CASSYRAAVGETQYF.

This chain connects TRBV18 to TRBJ2-2, with a weak D call TRBD2 (6 bases). Trimming pared 3 bases from V and 6 bases from J, leaving 20 bases between. Germline lookup yields CDR1 KGHSH and CDR2 LQKENI. This CDR3 contains 17 residues. The CDR3 here is CASSPRREGGVPGELFF. The CDR3 region has the DNA TGTGCCAGCTCACCTAGAAGAGAAGGAGGGGTACCCGGGGAGCTGTTTTTT.

This chain joins TRBV20-1 and TRBJ2-1, with 8 bases fitting TRBD2. Germline V gene data show CDR1 as DFQATT and CDR2 as SNEGSKA (reference sequence). V trimming: 8 bases; J trimming: 2 bases; junction bases outside the gene matches: 5. The CDR3 has 13 residues. CDR3 residues: CSFTSGAYNEQFF. CDR3 bases: TGCAGTTTTACTAGCGGAGCCTACAATGAGCAGTTCTTC.

Worth noting for this clonotype: It may be a read error: a sequence one base away is much more abundant. The V and J genes are TRBV29-1 and TRBJ2-1, with no clear D. CDR3 length: 10 residues. The germline gives CDR1 SQVTM, CDR2 ANQGSEA. The CDR3 DNA reads TGCAGCGTCGCTACCGAGCAGCAGGTCTTC. This translates into CSVATEQQVF.

J is TRBJ2-7 and V is TRBV4-3; no reliable D call. V was shortened by 4 bases and J by 9 bases, with 16 bases between the two germline ends. The CDR3 runs 13 residues. Germline CDR1 LGHNA, CDR2 YSLEER. The CDR3 here is CASSPELGSAQYF. In DNA form, the CDR3 reads TGCGCCAGCAGCCCCGAGCTCGGTTCGGCGCAGTACTTC.

The chain joins TRBV10-3 to TRBJ2-5; TRBD1 matches at 9 bases. The J segment lost 2 bases and the V segment lost 5 bases, leaving 6 bases of the junction unmatched. Per the germline V gene, CDR1 is ENHRY and CDR2 is SYGVKD. The CDR3 covers 15 residues. In DNA, the CDR3 is TGTGCCATCAGTAGGGACAGGGTCTATCAAGAGACCCAGTACTTC. This gives the protein CAISRDRVYQETQYF.

The rearrangement joins TRBV18 to TRBJ1-1, with D unclear. Per the germline V gene, CDR1 is KGHSH and CDR2 is LQKENI. Trimming took off 3 bases at V and 6 bases at J, with 17 bases between the two ends. This CDR3 contains 15 residues. The CDR3: CASSPRVEGGAEAFF. Here the CDR3 DNA reads TGTGCCAGCTCACCCCGGGTGGAGGGAGGCGCTGAAGCTTTCTTT.

In its sample, this clonotype was seen once. The rearrangement links TRBV6-5 to TRBJ2-7, with 7 bases that match TRBD1. Germline assignment: CDR1 MNHEY and CDR2 SVGAGI. Trimming cost V 7 bases and J 2 bases; bases outside gene matches: 5. The CDR3 extends over 13 amino acids. CDR3 loop: CASTVDRAYEQYF. In DNA form, the CDR3 reads TGTGCCAGCACGGTAGACAGGGCCTACGAGCAGTACTTC.

CDR3: CASSQGTARGPQETQYF. The CDR3, as DNA: TGCGCCAGCAGCCAAGGGACTGCGCGGGGGCCCCAAGAGACCCAGTACTTC. The gene calls are TRBV4-3 and TRBJ2-5; maybe TRBD2 (7 bases). V lost 1 base and J lost 1, with 16 bases in between. The length of the CDR3 is 17 residues. Germline V gene data show CDR1 as LGHNA and CDR2 as YSLEER.

The CDR3 reads CASRGGARDYGYTF. CDR3 coding DNA: TGTGCCAGCAGAGGGGGGGCGCGGGACTATGGCTACACCTTC. This rearrangement joins TRBV2 to TRBJ1-2; D is perhaps TRBD1 (6 bases). Germline V CDR1 and CDR2: SNHLY, FYNNEI. This CDR3 comprises 14 residues. With 6 bases removed from V and 3 bases from J, the gap between germline ends came to 14 bases.

For this clonotype: This sequence may be a read error, since a much larger clone differs from it by one base. This chain links TRBV4-2 with TRBJ2-4; D gene uncertain. Germline CDR1 is LGHNA and CDR2 is YNFKEQ. Trimming took 1 base from V and 5 from J, leaving 15 bases between them. This CDR3 contains 16 residues. The chain's CDR3 is CASSQGVIVGQNIQYF. CDR3 bases: TGTGCCAGCAGCCAAGGTGTGATCGTCGGCCAAAACATTCAGTACTTC.

The chain carries TRBV20-1 and TRBJ2-5, with 8 positions matching TRBD2. The CDR3 has 13 amino acids. Unmatched junction bases numbered 15, after V lost 7 bases and J lost 11 bases. From germline, CDR1 is DFQATT and CDR2 SNEGSKA (reference sequence). The CDR3 DNA follows: TGCAGTGTCTCTAGCGGGTACGACAATGAGCAGTACTTC. This encodes CSVSSGYDNEQYF.

This clonotype turned up a few times. The chain uses TRBV20-1 and TRBJ1-4, with TRBD1 identical over 8 bases. The CDR3 totals 16 residues. CDR1 is DFQATT and CDR2 is SNEGSKA in the germline V gene (reference sequence). The J segment lost 2 bases and the V segment lost 0 bases, leaving 5 bases of the junction unmatched. The CDR3 sequence: CSARDATGATNEKLFF. CDR3 DNA sequence: TGCAGTGCTAGAGATGCGACAGGGGCGACTAATGAAAAACTGTTTTTT.

About this clonotype: Compared with germline, one end of the junction differs, possibly owing to a read error. The rearrangement uses TRBV4-2 and TRBJ2-5, with D tentatively TRBD2 (5 bases). The CDR3 spans 17 residues. CDR1 LGHNA and CDR2 YNFKEQ come from the germline V gene. CDR3 coding DNA: TGTACCAGCAGCCAAGATGGTACTAGACTTCCTGACAATGAGCAGTACTTC. Its protein is CTSSQDGTRLPDNEQYF.

The chain has TRBV28 and TRBJ2-7, with 7 positions matching TRBD1. This CDR3 is 15 amino acids long. V shed 6 bases and J 6 bases; nucleotides not matched to a gene: 14. From germline, CDR1 is MDHEN and CDR2 SYDVKM. This chain's CDR3 is CASSSPTGQAAEQYF. CDR3 nucleotide sequence: TGTGCCAGCAGCTCTCCGACAGGGCAGGCCGCCGAGCAGTACTTC.

The chain recombines TRBV3-1 with TRBJ2-7, with D perhaps matching TRBD1 (6 bases). The CDR3 consists of 13 residues. The germline gives CDR1 LGHDT, CDR2 YNNKEL (reference sequence). Trimming pared 0 bases from V and 8 bases from J, leaving 11 bases between. The CDR3 loop is CASSQEGGSKQYF. The CDR3 DNA reads as TGTGCCAGCAGCCAAGAAGGGGGATCGAAGCAGTACTTC.

This clonotype has more than one count but fewer than ten. The rearrangement links TRBV10-3 to TRBJ2-3, with TRBD2 matching over 9 bases. The length of the CDR3 is 17 residues. Germline lookup yields CDR1 ENHRY and CDR2 SYGVKD. Trimming at V came to 7 bases and at J to 2 bases, leaving 13 bases not matched to a gene. The CDR3 DNA reads as TGTGCCATCAACCTAGCGGGGACCTTAGCCCCCACAGATACGCAGTATTTT. This translates into CAINLAGTLAPTDTQYF.

V gene TRBV7-2 combines with J gene TRBJ2-3, with TRBD1 identical over 7 bases. The CDR3 covers 12 residues. Per the germline V gene, CDR1 is SGHTA and CDR2 is FQGNSA. Trimming took 5 bases from V and 10 from J; bases not matched to a gene: 6. CDR3 in amino acids: CASSTDRVAQYF. CDR3 coding DNA: TGTGCCAGCAGCACTGACAGGGTCGCGCAGTATTTT.

In the case of this clonotype: A much bigger clone sits one base away, suggesting this may be a read error. The chain links TRBV6-5 to TRBJ2-5; 10 bases match TRBD2. After removal of 6 bases from V and 11 bases from J, the junction contained 6 bases not matched to a gene. Germline values: CDR1 MNHEY, CDR2 SVGAGI. The CDR3 loop spans 12 amino acids. The CDR3 reads CASRSGLAEQYF. In DNA form, the CDR3 reads TGTGCCAGCAGGTCCGGACTAGCGGAGCAGTACTTC.

This clonotype was seen more than once but under ten times. The V call is TRBV4-1, the J call TRBJ2-3; TRBD2 is a possible D gene (6 bases). V was shortened by 6 bases and J by 2 bases, with 12 bases between the two germline ends. Germline V gives CDR1 MGHRA, CDR2 YSYEKL. The CDR3 covers 14 residues. The CDR3 is CASRRGLFTDTQYF. CDR3 nucleotides: TGCGCCAGCAGGCGCGGACTATTCACAGATACGCAGTATTTT.

The chain couples TRBV20-1 to TRBJ2-5; D call uncertain. Trimming stripped 1 base from V and 1 base from J, with 10 bases between. The length of the CDR3 is 14 residues. Germline V lookup: CDR1 DFQATT, CDR2 SNEGSKA (reference sequence). The DNA of the CDR3 is TGCAGTGCTAGAGGGGCATTGGGCCAAGAGACCCAGTACTTC. As protein: CSARGALGQETQYF.

V and J are TRBV4-2 and TRBJ1-2; D not certain. The germline V gene encodes CDR1 LGHNA and CDR2 YNFKEQ. Between the trimmed V and J ends, which lost 7 bases and 7 bases, there was a span of 13 bases. This CDR3 is built from 12 residues. The CDR3 protein is CASTDLNFGYTF. Written as DNA, the CDR3 is TGTGCCAGCACTGACCTTAATTTTGGCTACACCTTC.

The chain is built from TRBV7-2 and TRBJ1-2, with D tentatively TRBD1 (5 bases). Trimming removed 1 base from V and 4 bases from J, with 13 bases in between. The CDR3 is 15 amino acids. Germline V gives CDR1 SGHTA, CDR2 FQGNSA. CDR3 sequence reads: CASSLERGPLYGYTF. The DNA for the CDR3 is TGTGCCAGCAGCTTAGAAAGGGGCCCCCTCTATGGCTACACCTTC.

This chain connects TRBV29-1 to TRBJ2-4; 7 bases agree with TRBD1. After removal of 6 bases from V and 13 bases from J, the junction contained 12 bases not matched to a gene. The CDR3 loop spans 12 amino acids. In germline, CDR1 is SQVTM, CDR2 ANQGSEA. CDR3 residues: CSVRQGEEAQYF. DNA for the CDR3: TGCAGCGTACGACAGGGCGAGGAGGCCCAGTACTTC. Combining the CDR3 with reference TRBV29-1 and TRBJ2-4 gives the whole variable domain SAVISQKPSRDICQRGTSLTIQCQVDSQVTMMFWYRQQPGQSLTLIATANQGSEATYESGFVIDKFPISRPNLTFSTLTVSNMSPEDSSIYLCSVRQGEEAQYFGAGTRLSVL.

Here the CDR3 reads CASSTQVGEIDEQYF. CDR3 nucleotides: TGTGCCAGCAGCACGCAGGTCGGGGAGATTGACGAGCAGTACTTC. This chain links TRBV9 with TRBJ2-7, with D possibly being TRBD2 (5 bases). CDR1 is SGDLS and CDR2 is YYNGEE in the germline V gene. V lost 4 bases to trimming and J lost 5 bases, with 19 bases between them. The CDR3 runs 15 residues.

This clonotype has a handful of counts. The chain has TRBV20-1 and TRBJ2-1; D possibly matches TRBD1 or TRBD2 (6 bases each). Germline V gene data show CDR1 as DFQATT and CDR2 as SNEGSKA (reference sequence). The CDR3 is 12 amino acids. The CDR3 here is CRGGPSYNEQFF. The CDR3 DNA follows: TGCAGGGGGGGCCCCTCCTACAATGAGCAGTTCTTC.

This clonotype was observed a few times. The V and J genes are TRBV20-1 and TRBJ2-1; 10 bases agree with TRBD2. The germline V gene has CDR1 DFQATT and CDR2 SNEGSKA (reference sequence). The CDR3 totals 14 residues. V lost 6 bases and J lost 6; bases outside the gene matches: 8. The chain's CDR3 is CSADTSGTRNEQFF. CDR3 coding DNA: TGCAGTGCAGATACTAGCGGGACGCGCAATGAGCAGTTCTTC.